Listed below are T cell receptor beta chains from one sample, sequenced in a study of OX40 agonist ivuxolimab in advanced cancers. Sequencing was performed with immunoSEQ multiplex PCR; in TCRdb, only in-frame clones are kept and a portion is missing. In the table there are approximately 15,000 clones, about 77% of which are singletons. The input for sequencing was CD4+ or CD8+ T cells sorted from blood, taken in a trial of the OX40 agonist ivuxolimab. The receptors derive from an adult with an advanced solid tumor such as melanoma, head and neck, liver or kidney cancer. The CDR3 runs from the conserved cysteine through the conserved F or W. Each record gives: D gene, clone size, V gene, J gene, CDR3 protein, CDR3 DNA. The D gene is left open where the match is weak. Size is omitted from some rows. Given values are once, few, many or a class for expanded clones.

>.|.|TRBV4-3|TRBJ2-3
CASSQDAGSLDTDTQYF
TGCGCCAGCAGCCAAGACGCGGGTTCATTAGACACAGATACGCAGTATTTT
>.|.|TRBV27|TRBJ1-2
CASSLQGSYYGYTF
TGTGCCAGCAGTTTACAGGGGTCTTACTATGGCTACACCTTC
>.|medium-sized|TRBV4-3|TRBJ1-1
CASSSLFENTEAFF
TGCGCCAGCAGCTCTCTTTTCGAGAACACTGAAGCTTTCTTT
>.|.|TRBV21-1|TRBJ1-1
CASSKARQNSLRGLNTEAFF
TGTGCCAGCAGCAAAGCGCGTCAAAACAGCTTAAGGGGACTGAACACTGAAGCTTTCTTT
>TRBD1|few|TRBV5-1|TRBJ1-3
CASRTGQGGLSGNTIYF
TGCGCCAGCAGAACCGGACAGGGAGGCCTCTCTGGAAACACCATATATTTT
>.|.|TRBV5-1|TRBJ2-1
CASSGNGGEQFF
TGCGCCAGCAGCGGGAACGGGGGTGAGCAGTTCTTC
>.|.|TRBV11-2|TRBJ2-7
CASSLDPPFTPSYEQYF
TGTGCCAGCAGCTTGGACCCCCCCTTCACCCCCTCCTACGAGCAGTACTTC
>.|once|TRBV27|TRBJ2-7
CASAPSTYSYEQYF
TGTGCCAGCGCGCCCTCGACGTATTCCTACGAGCAGTACTTC
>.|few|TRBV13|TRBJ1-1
CASSHSRGWAEAFF
TGTGCCAGCAGCCACTCCAGGGGTTGGGCTGAAGCTTTCTTT
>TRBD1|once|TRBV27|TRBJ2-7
CASSLGDRYEQYF
TGTGCCAGCAGTTTAGGGGACAGGTACGAGCAGTACTTC